Here is one T cell receptor beta chain with its context. A much larger clone differs by one base, so this may be a read error. Each TCR transcript was tagged with a 10-nucleotide random UMI during 5'RACE. In every sequencing run, more than 170 million TCR-beta sequences were generated from 15-18 subjects. Each CDR3 protein is one row after TCRdb ran MiXCR on the 5' RACE reads. Altogether tens of thousands of distinct CDR3 sequences are present, around 24% being singletons, with the ten largest covering over 4.5%. Sample time point: technical triplicate 2. The sample originates from a study of neurological immune-mediated disorders. V was pared by 3 bases and J by 10 bases, with 20 bases between. The CDR3 is 15 amino acids. Germline values: CDR1 SGHKS, CDR2 YYEKEE (reference sequence).

The clonotype originates from a man aged 55 to 70 with HTLV-1-associated myelopathy (HAM/TSP). Sequenced material: PBMCs. This rearrangement joins TRBV5-5 to TRBJ1-5; maybe TRBD1 (6 bases). The CDR3 nucleotides are TGTGCCAGCAGCTGGGGTCAGGGGATAGGGCACCCCCAGCATTTT. This sequence encodes CASSWGQGIGHPQHF.